This TCR beta chain derives from a study of identical twins. Notes on the study in general: Weaker excess twin sharing was observed in beta out-of-frame sequences. Out-of-frame alpha sequences common to twins exhibited an excess of low generation probability. Part of the zero-insertion signal could reflect confounding by invariant MAIT and iNKT cells.

This clonotype has a count of ten or more. Its antigen is unknown. A single record per CDR3 protein comes from TCRdb applying MiXCR to the 5' RACE reads. The sample records around 280,000 distinct CDR3 sequences, about 8.3% being singletons. Germline V gene lookup returns CDR1 SGHTA and CDR2 FQGNSA. CDR3 length equals 16 residues. V shed 2 bases and J 7 bases; nucleotides not matched to a gene: 10. Another study also made use of these data, one on yellow fever vaccine responses in identical twins.

Sequenced: memory (CD45RO+) T cells sorted from blood. The TCR originated in a woman aged 18-29 years in good health. V gene TRBV7-2 combines with J gene TRBJ2-7; TRBD2 matches 11 bases. CDR3 in amino acids: CASSLTPFSGRGEQYF. The CDR3 region has the DNA TGTGCCAGCAGCTTAACCCCCTTTAGCGGGAGGGGAGAGCAGTACTTC.